The rows below give T cell receptor beta chains drawn from one sample of a study of blood T cell repertoires in COVID-19. Sequencing used immunoSEQ multiplex PCR; TCRdb keeps in-frame clones, though not all of them. The profile shows some 110,000 clones, 70% to 80% of them singletons. The sequenced sample was peripheral blood. The receptors shown here come from a human donor with acute or convalescent COVID-19. The donor label of this sample is uncertain. CDR3s include the opening cysteine and the closing phenylalanine or tryptophan. A D gene is named only where the DNA matches it firmly. Only part of the rows carry a size: once, few, many, or a class if the clone is expanded.

D gene: TRBD2; CDR3 length: 17; J gene: TRBJ2-6; clone size: .; V gene: TRBV5-1; CDR3 DNA: TGCGCCAGCAGCTTGCAACGGGGGGGCTCTGGGGCCAACGTCCTGACTTTC; CDR3 protein: CASSLQRGGSGANVLTF
D gene: TRBD1; CDR3 length: 15; J gene: TRBJ2-3; clone size: .; V gene: TRBV11-2; CDR3 DNA: TGTGCCAGCAGCTTAGTAGGGACAGCAACAGATACGCAGTATTTT; CDR3 protein: CASSLVGTATDTQYF
D gene: .; CDR3 length: 14; J gene: TRBJ1-1; clone size: .; V gene: TRBV5-1; CDR3 DNA: TGCGCCAGCAGCTTGGACAGGCCGAACACTGAAGCTTTCTTT; CDR3 protein: CASSLDRPNTEAFF
D gene: TRBD1; CDR3 length: 15; J gene: TRBJ1-6; clone size: .; V gene: TRBV11-2; CDR3 DNA: TGTGCCAGCAGCTTAGGGACAGGCTTATTGTTCCCCCTCCACTTT; CDR3 protein: CASSLGTGLLFPLHF
D gene: .; CDR3 length: 14; J gene: TRBJ2-7; clone size: .; V gene: TRBV9; CDR3 DNA: TGTGCCAGCAGCGTAGGACAGTCGACCTACGAGCAGTACTTC; CDR3 protein: CASSVGQSTYEQYF
D gene: .; CDR3 length: 15; J gene: TRBJ1-2; clone size: few; V gene: TRBV5-1; CDR3 DNA: TGCGCCAGCAGCTTGGTAGTGGGCTCAAACTATGGCTACACCTTC; CDR3 protein: CASSLVVGSNYGYTF
D gene: .; CDR3 length: 13; J gene: TRBJ1-5; clone size: .; V gene: TRBV13; CDR3 DNA: TGTGCCAGCACCGCTGGGGGAGGACAGCCCCAGCATTTT; CDR3 protein: CASTAGGGQPQHF
D gene: .; CDR3 length: 10; J gene: TRBJ2-5; clone size: .; V gene: TRBV12-3/TRBV12-4; CDR3 DNA: TGTGCCAGCGCTCGGGAGACCCAGTACTTC; CDR3 protein: CASARETQYF
D gene: .; CDR3 length: 15; J gene: TRBJ1-3; clone size: .; V gene: TRBV6-5; CDR3 DNA: TGTGCCAGCAGTTTTCGGTCTTCAACTGGAAACACCATATATTTT; CDR3 protein: CASSFRSSTGNTIYF
D gene: TRBD2; CDR3 length: 17; J gene: TRBJ2-5; clone size: few; V gene: TRBV13; CDR3 DNA: TGTGCCAGCAGCTTCGGGACTAGCGGGGGCCCCGGGGAGACCCAGTACTTC; CDR3 protein: CASSFGTSGGPGETQYF